The 16 T cell receptor beta chains below were found in one sample sequenced in a study of tumor and adjacent non-tumor tissue in lung cancer. The template was RNA from unsorted bulk tissue. The library came from three nested PCR rounds adapted from ARM-PCR protocols. MiXCR, run by TCRdb on the multiplex PCR reads, gives a single entry per CDR3 protein. The sample carries fewer than 80,000 distinct CDR3 sequences, around 70% recorded once. The sequenced sample consisted of lung tumor tissue. The receptors derive from a woman in her seventies with non-small cell lung cancer.

Details on this clonotype: One junction end does not reproduce the germline sequence, and a read error may be involved. The CDR3 sequence is CGSSLGAGGLAGKLFF. The CDR3 DNA reads as TGTGGCAGCAGCTTAGGAGCGGGAGGTCTTGCCGGGAAGCTGTTTTTT. The V call is TRBV13, the J call TRBJ2-2; 9 bases fit TRBD2. Germline assignment: CDR1 PRHDT and CDR2 FYEKMQ (reference sequence). The CDR3 length is 16 residues.

This clonotype came up once. One base away lies a much larger clone, so this may be a sequencing read error. Lacking the conserved final phenylalanine or tryptophan, this CDR3 likely reflects a read error. The gene calls are TRBV28 and TRBJ1-5, with 10 bases matching TRBD1. Germline V lookup: CDR1 MDHEN, CDR2 SYDVKM. Trimming cost V 6 bases and J 5 bases; bases outside gene matches: 7. The CDR3 has 15 residues. The CDR3 spells CASSPGQGIHQPQHS. The CDR3 DNA follows: TGTGCCAGCAGCCCGGGACAGGGGATCCATCAGCCCCAGCATTCT.

The genes are TRBV20-1 and TRBJ2-1; D might be TRBD1 (5 bases). The V gene lost 1 base and the J gene lost 0 bases, with 13 bases spanning the gap. The CDR3 length is 16 residues. From germline, CDR1 is DFQATT and CDR2 SNEGSKA (reference sequence). Here the CDR3 DNA reads TGCAGTGCTAGAGGTCTGACAGAGAGCTCCTACAATGAGCAGTTCTTC. It specifies CSARGLTESSYNEQFF.

Worth noting for this clonotype: Being one base from a much bigger clone, this may be a read error. J is TRBJ1-3 and V is TRBV2; D uncertain. This CDR3 has 11 amino acids. Trimming stripped 7 bases from V and 4 bases from J, with 5 bases between. The V gene's germline CDR1 is SNHLY and CDR2 FYNNEI. The CDR3 DNA follows: TGTGCCAGCATTCAGGGAAACACCATATATTTT. As protein: CASIQGNTIYF.

The chain is built from TRBV28 and TRBJ1-5; D is ambiguous. Trimming removed 10 bases from V and 1 base from J, with 8 bases in between. Germline CDR1 MDHEN, CDR2 SYDVKM. This CDR3 spans 12 amino acids. The CDR3 nucleotides read TGTGCCATTAAGAGGAGCAATCAGCCCCAGCATTTT. Translated, it gives CAIKRSNQPQHF.

This chain uses TRBV12-3 or TRBV12-4 with TRBJ2-3; D assignment may be TRBD1 or TRBD2 (6 bases each). Trimming left V 3 bases short and J 11 bases short, with 21 bases between. This CDR3 has 15 residues. The CDR3 DNA sequence: TGTGCCAGCAGTTTTATCACGGGGGCGACCGGTATGCAGTATTTT. It specifies CASSFITGATGMQYF.

This clonotype occurred a few times. This may be a read error, as it is one base from a much larger clone. The chain joins TRBV12-5 to TRBJ2-5; no clear D. CDR1 and CDR2 (germline): LGHNT, FRNRAP. The CDR3 loop spans 16 amino acids. CDR3 coding DNA: TGTGCTAGTGATTTGTATCCAGGTACCTCGCAAGAGACCCAGTACTTC. Its translation is CASDLYPGTSQETQYF. Variable domain in full (rest from reference TRBV12-5 and TRBJ2-5): DARVTQTPRHKVTEMGQEVTMRCQPILGHNTVFWYRQTMMQGLELLAYFRNRAPLDDSGMPKDRFSAEMPDATLATLKIQPSEPRDSAVYFCASDLYPGTSQETQYFGPGTRLLVL.

Turning to this clonotype: This may come from a read error, since a much larger clone is one base off. The chain links TRBV13 to TRBJ2-1, with D possibly being TRBD2 (6 bases). The V gene lost 0 bases and the J gene lost 5 bases, with 14 bases spanning the gap. The length of the CDR3 is 16 residues. CDR1 PRHDT and CDR2 FYEKMQ come from the germline V gene (reference sequence). DNA of the CDR3: TGTGCCAGCAGCTTAGGGGCGGGGAGGATAGACAATGAGCAGTTCTTC. This gives the protein CASSLGAGRIDNEQFF. Using reference TRBV13 and TRBJ2-1 for the parts outside the CDR3, the full variable domain is AAGVIQSPRHLIKEKRETATLKCYPIPRHDTVYWYQQGPGQDPQFLISFYEKMQSDKGSIPDRFSAQQFSDYHSELNMSSLELGDSALYFCASSLGAGRIDNEQFFGPGTRLTVL.

Worth noting for this clonotype: This may arise from a read error, as a much more abundant clone is one base away. This chain joins TRBV28 and TRBJ1-5; TRBD1 matches 7 bases. CDR1 is MDHEN, CDR2 SYDVKM, per germline. The CDR3 runs 13 residues. CDR3 bases: TGTACCAGCAGAGACAGGGTCGGGCAGCCCCAGCATTTT. This codes for CTSRDRVGQPQHF.

As for this clonotype: In this CDR3 the conserved last residue, phenylalanine or tryptophan, is missing, so a read error is likely. The rearrangement uses TRBV10-1 and TRBJ2-3; 8 bases are shared with TRBD2. Per germline, CDR1 WNHNN and CDR2 SYGVQD (reference sequence). V shed 0 bases, J shed 4 bases, and the junction held 6 bases outside the gene matches. The CDR3 runs to 16 residues. The CDR3 sequence: CASSESSPSGPDTQYL. The DNA of the CDR3 is TGCGCCAGCAGTGAGTCGAGTCCTAGCGGGCCAGATACGCAGTATCTA.

This clonotype came up a few times. Being one base from a much bigger clone, this may be a read error. The chain combines TRBV5-1 with TRBJ1-1; D unclear. From germline, CDR1 is SGHRS and CDR2 YFSETQ. This CDR3 has 14 amino acids. The CDR3 DNA sequence: TGCACCAGCAGCTTGGAGCTCCCGAACACTGAAGCTTTCTTT. Residues: CTSSLELPNTEAFF.

Here the CDR3 reads CAISITGNTEAFF. Here the CDR3 DNA reads TGTGCCATCAGTATAACAGGGAACACTGAAGCTTTCTTT. This sequence joins TRBV10-3 and TRBJ1-1; a possible D gene is TRBD1 (5 bases). The ends were cut back, 5 bases at V and 1 base at J, with 8 bases in the middle. The CDR3 consists of 13 residues. Germline values: CDR1 ENHRY, CDR2 SYGVKD.

Turning to this clonotype: A clone one base away is much larger, so this may be a read error. V and J are TRBV28 and TRBJ1-5; no firm D call. Germline assignment: CDR1 MDHEN and CDR2 SYDVKM. The CDR3 is made up of 16 amino acids. The CDR3 DNA sequence: TGTACCAGCAGCCCTTTTGCCAGCCCCTTTAATCAGCCCCAGCATTTT. Its protein is CTSSPFASPFNQPQHF.

The genes are TRBV20-1 and TRBJ2-3; 11 positions match TRBD2. CDR1 and CDR2 (germline): DFQATT, SNEGSKA (reference sequence). Losses at the gene ends were 2 bases for V and 5 bases for J; bases not matched to a gene: 18. The CDR3 is made up of 19 amino acids. The CDR3 loop is CSARNYKKTSGAGGDTQYF. As DNA, the CDR3 is TGCAGTGCTAGAAACTATAAAAAGACTAGCGGGGCTGGTGGAGATACGCAGTATTTT.

The CDR3 loop is CATNGRDEGASGTSYNEQFF. The DNA for the CDR3 is TGTGCCACCAACGGCCGGGATGAGGGGGCTAGCGGGACTTCCTACAATGAGCAGTTCTTC. This chain uses TRBV15 with TRBJ2-1; 9 bases map to TRBD2. The CDR3 runs to 20 residues. In germline, CDR1 is LNHNV, CDR2 YYDKDF (reference sequence). The trim removed 7 bases at V and 1 base at J, leaving 20 bases unmatched.

This clonotype was counted a single time. At one end, the junction sequence differs from germline, possibly due to a read error. The chain is built from TRBV6-5 and TRBJ2-2; 7 positions agree with TRBD1. Germline V gene sequence: CDR1 MNHEY, CDR2 SVGAGI. The CDR3 sequence is 14 residues long. CDR3 sequence reads: CTSSSGQYTGELFF. The CDR3 bases are TGTACCAGCAGTTCGGGACAGTATACCGGGGAGCTGTTTTTT.